A single sample is the source of the 7 T cell receptor beta chains below, sequenced in a study of graft-versus-host responses after intestinal transplantation. TCRdb keeps only in-frame clones here, not all; method: immunoSEQ multiplex PCR. The sample shows several thousand clones, 30% to 40% of them seen only once. Sequencing was performed on alloreactive CD4+ T cells from a mixed lymphocyte reaction culture, taken before intestinal transplant. Described subset: CFSE-low proliferating T cells sorted from approximately 6-day pre-transplant mixed lymphocyte reaction (GvH or HvG direction). The receptors originated from a human patient who received an intestinal transplant.

This clone was found a few times. The gene calls are TRBV18 and TRBJ1-1, with D maybe TRBD1 (6 bases). Trimming pared 3 bases from V and 7 bases from J, leaving 18 bases between. The CDR3 sequence is 15 residues long. Germline V CDR1 and CDR2: KGHSH, LQKENI. Written as DNA, the CDR3 is TGTGCCAGCTCACCCAACTCTGGGGGGGCCTTTGAAGCTTTCTTT. Amino acid sequence: CASSPNSGGAFEAFF.

CDR3 sequence reads: CASGYLGGGELFF. For the CDR3, the DNA is TGTGCCAGCGGCTACCTTGGAGGAGGGGAGCTGTTTTTT. J is TRBJ2-2 and V is TRBV6-5; a possible D gene is TRBD2 (5 bases). Trimming removed 8 bases at V and 8 bases at J, with 15 bases between. Germline assignment: CDR1 MNHEY and CDR2 SVGAGI. The CDR3 has 13 amino acids.

This rearrangement joins TRBV29-1 to TRBJ2-3, with D possibly matching TRBD1 (7 bases). Germline lookup yields CDR1 SQVTM and CDR2 ANQGSEA. Trimming pared 3 bases from V and 3 bases from J, leaving 10 bases between. The CDR3 consists of 13 residues. The CDR3 nucleotides are TGCAGCGTTGAGACAGGGAGGACAGATACGCAGTATTTT. Translated, it gives CSVETGRTDTQYF.

This chain links TRBV9 with TRBJ2-2; D possibly corresponds to TRBD2 (5 bases). Germline CDR1 and CDR2: SGDLS and YYNGEE. This CDR3 contains 14 residues. V was clipped by 3 bases and J by 1 base, with 7 bases between them. The CDR3 DNA reads TGTGCCAGCAGCGAAAGCGGGAACACCGGGGAGCTGTTTTTT. Protein product: CASSESGNTGELFF.

The chain combines TRBV6-7 with TRBJ2-7; 11 positions match TRBD2. TRBV6-7 is treated as an ORF (open reading frame) with a function not yet certain. CDR3 length: 15 amino acids. With V trimmed by 6 bases and J by 8 bases, 12 bases remained unmatched. CDR3 nucleotide sequence: TGTGCCAGCAGCCAGGCCACTAGCGGGAGCCAGAAGCAGTACTTC. Protein: CASSQATSGSQKQYF.

This clone was recorded a few times. This chain joins TRBV5-1 and TRBJ2-1; 8 positions agree with TRBD1. The CDR3 runs to 16 residues. V trimming: 5 bases; J trimming: 0 bases; junction bases outside the gene matches: 7. The germline V gene encodes CDR1 SGHRS and CDR2 YFSETQ. The CDR3 region has the DNA TGCGCCAGCAGGGGACAGGCCCCAAGCTCCTACAATGAGCAGTTCTTC. The encoded protein is CASRGQAPSSYNEQFF.

The rearrangement joins TRBV19 to TRBJ1-2; 9 bases are shared with TRBD1. This CDR3 is 15 amino acids long. Looked up from germline, CDR1 is LNHDA and CDR2 is SQIVND (reference sequence). J gave up 2 bases and V 3 bases, and 4 bases lay outside the gene matches. The DNA for the CDR3 is TGTGCCAGTAGTATCGGGGGACAGGGAAACTATGGCTACACCTTC. This sequence encodes CASSIGGQGNYGYTF.